This TCR beta chain is drawn from a study of T-cell reconstitution after alpha-beta-depleted transplantation in children. General observations from the study: Several hundred expanded graft clones reportedly were the source of alpha-beta T cells about two months after transplant. From newly produced T cells came most of the T-cell counts and diversity one year after transplant.

This clonotype appeared a few times. What it binds is unknown. This CDR3 is built from 13 residues. CDR1 is KGHSH and CDR2 is LQKENI in the germline V gene. V was shortened by 5 bases and J by 2 bases, with 9 bases between the two germline ends. TCRbeta library construction was performed incorporating unique molecular identifiers. Each CDR3 protein is one row after TCRdb ran MiXCR on the PCR reads. The repertoire consists of roughly 200,000 distinct CDR3 sequences, with under 8.5% occurring once and the leading ten covering approximately 34%. The rearrangement uses TRBV18 and TRBJ1-1; no clear D gene. Source: PBMCs, mostly from graft donor cells, taken 360 days after TCRalphabeta/CD19-depleted stem cell transplant. This sequence was found in a male patient between 2 and 15 years old who had a stem cell transplant for acute myeloid leukemia, so the T cells may come from the graft donor. The CDR3 spells CASSSDGNTEAFF. The CDR3 nucleotides are TGTGCCAGCTCATCCGACGGTAACACTGAAGCTTTCTTT.